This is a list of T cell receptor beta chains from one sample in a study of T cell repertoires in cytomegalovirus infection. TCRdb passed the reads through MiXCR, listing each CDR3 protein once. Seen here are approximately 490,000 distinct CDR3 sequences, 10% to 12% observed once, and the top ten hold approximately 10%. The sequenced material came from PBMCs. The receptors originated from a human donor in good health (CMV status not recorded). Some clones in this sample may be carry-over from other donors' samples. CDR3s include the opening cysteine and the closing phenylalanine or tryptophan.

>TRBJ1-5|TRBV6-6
CASSGGSGSNQPQHF
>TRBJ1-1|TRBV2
CASTDRTGGVTEAFF
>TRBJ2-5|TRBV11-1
CASSFGGTVQETQYF
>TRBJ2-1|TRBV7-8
CASSSREKLDEQFF
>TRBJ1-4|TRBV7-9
CASSFSEINEKLFF
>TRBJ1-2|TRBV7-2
CAISLGARVGYGFTF
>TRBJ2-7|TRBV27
CASSSAGVRGYYEQYF
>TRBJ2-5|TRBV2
CATGQTQETQYF
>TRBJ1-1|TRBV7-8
CASSGAGRTEAFF
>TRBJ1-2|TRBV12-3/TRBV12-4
CASSFLGSGNYGYTF
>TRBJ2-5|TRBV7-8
CASSPGTSGGPYQETQYF
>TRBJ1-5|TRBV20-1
CSARTGGGQPQHF
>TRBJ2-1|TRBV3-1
CASSQSGNEQFF
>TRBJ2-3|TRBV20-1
CSASNPAIGTDTQYF
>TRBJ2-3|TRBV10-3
CAIAVGTGGSDTQYF
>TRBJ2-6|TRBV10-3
CATSTGESYSGANVLTF
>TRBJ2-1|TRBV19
CASSIASGITYNEQFF
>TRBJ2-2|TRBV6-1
CASSEVRGNGELFF
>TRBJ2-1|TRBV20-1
CSATTSDQLAGGLNEQFF
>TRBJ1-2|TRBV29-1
CSVEAEGYGYTF
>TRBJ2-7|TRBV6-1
CASSARPGQGAALEQYF
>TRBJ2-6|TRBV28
CASSFLRSGANVLTF
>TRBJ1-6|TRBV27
CASSLSTGRYSPLHF
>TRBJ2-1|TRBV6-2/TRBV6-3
CASSPRYNEQFF
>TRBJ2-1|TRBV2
CASSVSWSGDEQFF
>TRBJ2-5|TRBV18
CASSSDARGETQYF
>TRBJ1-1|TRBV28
CASTDSLNAEAFF
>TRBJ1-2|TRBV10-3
CAISESVTEAPYGYTF
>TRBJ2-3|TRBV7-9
CASSPQARGRISTDTQYF
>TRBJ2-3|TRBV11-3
CASSPWSGQGTDTQYF
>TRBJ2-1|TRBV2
CASSAAVAGDEQFF
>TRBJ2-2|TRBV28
CASLAGDRDTGELFF
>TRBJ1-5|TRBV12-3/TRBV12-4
CASRQDSAYSNQPQHF
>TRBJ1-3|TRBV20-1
CSANRVGGNTIYF
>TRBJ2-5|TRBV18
CASSPGGRVQETQYF
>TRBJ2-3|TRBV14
CASNQEREARIGTDTQYF
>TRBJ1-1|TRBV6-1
CASSENIYRETNTEAFF
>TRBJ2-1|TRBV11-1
CASSRGPDNEQFF
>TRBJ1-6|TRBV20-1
CSARWTGVSPLHF
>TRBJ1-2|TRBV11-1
CASSLAAANYGYTF
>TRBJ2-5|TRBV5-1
CASSGGQGEETQYF